The entry that follows covers one T cell receptor (beta chain) sequence. Its matching antigen is unknown. Oncomine TCR Beta short-read sequencing was applied to DNA from cultured CD4+ T cells. TCRdb recomputed calls from the PCR reads with MiXCR, one row per CDR3 protein. The sample consists of roughly 4,700 distinct CDR3 sequences, about 57% of them appearing once. This sample is part of a study of vaccination and CD4 T cells after COVID-19. Treatment denoted: approximately nine-day PBMC culture with coronavirus spike peptide pools or control peptides (ViraFEST assay). Peptide pool stimulation in ViraFEST expanded antigen-specific T cells, whose TCRs were then sequenced. The CDR3 covers 14 residues. V lost 5 bases and J lost 0, with 11 bases in between. Germline V CDR1 and CDR2: SGHVS, FQNEAQ.

The sequence came from a human donor who had recovered from COVID-19. Sequenced material: CD4+ T cells from blood, cultured in vitro. V gene TRBV7-8 combines with J gene TRBJ2-7; D call uncertain. CDR3 in amino acids: CASSHSDPSYEQYF. In DNA, the CDR3 is TGTGCCAGCAGCCATTCAGACCCCTCCTACGAGCAGTACTTC.